One T cell receptor beta chain is described in this entry. Sequencing used immunoSEQ multiplex PCR; TCRdb keeps in-frame clones, though not all of them. In the table there are some 150,000 clones, around 85% of which are singletons. This sample is drawn from a study of blood T cell repertoires in COVID-19. As for the study in general: COVID-19 samples collected from the United States, Italy and Spain covered acute and convalescent phases.

Enrollment of patients from Seattle took place during active infection, with longitudinal follow-up. The V gene's germline CDR1 is KGHSH and CDR2 LQKENI. Deletions cut 0 bases from V and 1 base from J, with 13 bases between. The CDR3 loop spans 17 amino acids. V usage is TRBV18 and J usage is TRBJ2-4, with a tentative D call TRBD1 (5 bases). Sequencing was carried out using peripheral blood. The TCR sequence derives from a man in his sixties with COVID-19, enrolled during active disease. The CDR3 nucleotides are TGTGCCAGCTCACCACCGGTAGGGGCAGAGGCCAAAAACATTCAGTACTTC. Translating gives CASSPPVGAEAKNIQYF.